These 17 T cell receptor beta chains came from one sample sequenced in a study of beta chain features in type 1 diabetes. All of the isolated RNA was reverse transcribed, so expressed TCRB transcripts were sequenced. Clones were sequenced by immunoSEQ multiplex PCR, and TCRdb holds only the in-frame ones, with some missing. The sample consists of over 120,000 clones, about 8.7% of them appearing once. Specimen: central memory CD4+ T cells from blood. The source of these receptors is a man younger than 35 in good health.

This clone was counted only a few times. The CDR3, as DNA: TGCAGCGTTGAGTACAGCTGGAATCAGCCCCAGCATTTT. Amino acids: CSVEYSWNQPQHF. V usage is TRBV29-1 and J usage is TRBJ1-5, with no clear D. The CDR3 covers 13 residues. Deletions cut 3 bases from V and 4 bases from J, with 10 bases between. CDR1 is SQVTM, CDR2 ANQGSEA, per germline.

This clone was picked up a small number of times. The chain couples TRBV5-1 to TRBJ1-1; D gene ambiguous. Germline V gene sequence: CDR1 SGHRS, CDR2 YFSETQ. This CDR3 has 13 residues. V lost 1 base and J 0 bases, leaving 4 bases between the germline ends. The CDR3 loop reads CASSLSVNTEAFF. The CDR3 DNA is TGCGCCAGCAGCTTGTCGGTGAACACTGAAGCTTTCTTT.

This clone was detected only a few times. The chain links TRBV6-6 to TRBJ1-5; no clear D. Germline V CDR1 and CDR2: MNHNY, SVGAGI (reference sequence). V dropped 2 bases and J dropped 6 bases, with 14 bases sitting between them. CDR3 length equals 15 residues. In DNA, the CDR3 is TGTGCCAGCAGTTACGAGGGCTTTAGCGTTCAGCCCCAGCATTTT. Translation: CASSYEGFSVQPQHF.

Comment on this clone: Other DNA sequences within the sample encode an identical CDR3. The J gene is TRBJ1-6, the V gene TRBV27; unclear D gene. The CDR3 has 15 amino acids. V gave up 2 bases and J gave up 8 bases, with 13 bases separating them. Germline-derived CDR1 and CDR2 are MNHEY and SMNVEV (reference sequence). For the CDR3, the DNA is TGTGCCAGCAGTTTACTCCCAGGATCAGATTCACCCCTCCACTTT. This codes for CASSLLPGSDSPLHF.

This clone was detected a few times. CDR3 in DNA: TGTGCCAGCAGCCGGGGACAGTCCTTCTCCTACGAGCAGTACTTC. It is translated as CASSRGQSFSYEQYF. The chain is built from TRBV11-1 and TRBJ2-7; 7 nucleotides agree with TRBD1. The junction had 7 bases not matched to a gene; V was cut back by 5 bases and J by 0 bases. This CDR3 has 15 residues. In germline, CDR1 is SGHAT, CDR2 FQDESV (reference sequence). Based on the CDR3 plus reference TRBV11-1 and TRBJ2-7, the full variable domain is EAEVAQSPRYKITEKSQAVAFWCDPISGHATLYWYRQILGQGPELLVQFQDESVVDDSQLPKDRFSAERLKGVDSTLKIQPAELGDSAMYLCASSRGQSFSYEQYFGPGTRLTVT.

V usage is TRBV27 and J usage is TRBJ2-5; D possibly corresponds to TRBD1 (6 bases). V lost 3 bases, J lost 5 bases, and 10 bases lay in between. The CDR3 consists of 13 residues. Germline CDR1 is MNHEY and CDR2 is SMNVEV (reference sequence). CDR3 nucleotides: TGTGCCAGCAGTTTCAGGGGTGTGGAGACCCAGTACTTC. Translated, it gives CASSFRGVETQYF.

In its sample, this clone was seen many times. The chain uses TRBV11-2 and TRBJ2-7, with D possibly being TRBD2 (6 bases). CDR1 SGHAT and CDR2 FQNNGV come from the germline V gene. The CDR3 covers 12 residues. The ends were cut back, 0 bases at V and 11 bases at J, with 11 bases in the middle. The CDR3 loop is CASSLDLAGKYF. CDR3 coding DNA: TGTGCCAGCAGCTTAGATCTTGCGGGGAAGTACTTC.

The genes are TRBV7-7 and TRBJ2-5; 10 bases match TRBD1. V lost 5 bases and J lost 7; bases outside the gene matches: 10. This CDR3 region has 15 residues. Per the germline V gene, CDR1 is SSHAT and CDR2 is FNYEAQ (reference sequence). Written as DNA, the CDR3 is TGTGCCAGCAGCCCTACAGGACAGGGGGTAGGGACCCAGTACTTC. Translated: CASSPTGQGVGTQYF.

J is TRBJ1-3 and V is TRBV23-1; D is possibly TRBD1 (6 bases). TRBV23-1 carries the ORF label, with uncertain function. V dropped 3 bases and J dropped 3 bases, with 18 bases sitting between them. The CDR3 runs to 17 residues. CDR3 amino acids: CASSHREAGDGGNTIYF. The DNA of the CDR3 is TGCGCCAGCAGTCATCGAGAGGCAGGGGATGGTGGAAACACCATATATTTT.

The chain couples TRBV5-4 to TRBJ2-5, with TRBD2 matching over 13 bases. CDR3 length equals 16 residues. Per germline, CDR1 SGHNT and CDR2 YYREEE (reference sequence). Trimming took 0 bases from V and 4 from J; bases not matched to a gene: 3. The DNA of the CDR3 is TGTGCCAGCAGCTTGGAGGGACTAGCGGGGCCAGAGACCCAGTACTTC. It yields the protein CASSLEGLAGPETQYF.

This clone was seen many times. The CDR3 sequence is CASRDIAGAVGPTF. Written as DNA, the CDR3 is TGTGCCAGCAGGGATATCGCAGGGGCTGTTGGCCCCACCTTC. The chain recombines TRBV7-2 with TRBJ1-2; D is possibly TRBD1 (6 bases). Trimming took 6 bases from V and 13 from J, leaving 24 bases between them. CDR1 and CDR2 (germline): SGHTA, FQGNSA. The CDR3 covers 14 residues.

The chain combines TRBV5-1 with TRBJ2-7; D gene ambiguous. Germline CDR1 SGHRS, CDR2 YFSETQ. The length of the CDR3 is 12 residues. Trimming left V 5 bases short and J 3 bases short, with 9 bases between. CDR3 sequence (DNA): TGCGCCAGCAGACAGAACAGCTACGAGCAGTACTTC. This translates into CASRQNSYEQYF. Combining the CDR3 with reference TRBV5-1 and TRBJ2-7 gives the whole variable domain KAGVTQTPRYLIKTRGQQVTLSCSPISGHRSVSWYQQTPGQGLQFLFEYFSETQRNKGNFPGRFSGRQFSNSRSEMNVSTLELGDSALYLCASRQNSYEQYFGPGTRLTVT.

This clone has just a few counts. V is TRBV18 and J is TRBJ2-7; D is undetermined. The CDR3 has 14 residues. Germline V gene lookup returns CDR1 KGHSH and CDR2 LQKENI. The V and J ends lost 0 bases and 0 bases respectively, with 6 bases between them. Here the CDR3 DNA reads TGTGCCAGCTCACCACCATCGAGCTCCTACGAGCAGTACTTC. Amino acid sequence: CASSPPSSSYEQYF.

This clone appeared a few times. J is TRBJ2-1 and V is TRBV7-9, with a possible D match to TRBD1 (6 bases). The V and J ends lost 8 bases and 2 bases respectively, with 10 bases between them. Germline-derived CDR1 and CDR2 are SEHNR and FQNEAQ (reference sequence). This CDR3 comprises 13 residues. The CDR3 DNA sequence: TGTGCCAGCTGGGCAGGGGCCTACAATGAGCAGTTCTTC. Translated, it gives CASWAGAYNEQFF.

This clone was observed many times. Written as DNA, the CDR3 is TGCGCCAGCAGCCCGAGACAGGGAAGCTACACCTTC. Translated, it gives CASSPRQGSYTF. This chain uses TRBV4-1 with TRBJ1-2, with 7 bases fitting TRBD1. The CDR3 has 12 residues. Germline V lookup: CDR1 MGHRA, CDR2 YSYEKL. With 4 bases clipped from V and 9 bases from J, the junction kept 5 bases outside the gene matches.

This chain's CDR3 is CASSLVRYGGRGETQYF. CDR3 DNA: TGTGCCAGCAGCTTAGTAAGATACGGGGGGAGAGGAGAGACCCAGTACTTC. The genes are TRBV7-2 and TRBJ2-5; 7 nucleotides align to TRBD2. The germline V gene encodes CDR1 SGHTA and CDR2 FQGNSA. The V segment lost 1 base and the J segment 4 bases; nucleotides outside the gene matches: 12. The CDR3 extends over 17 amino acids.

This clone was seen ten or more times. The chain carries TRBV30 and TRBJ1-5, with 10 bases lining up with TRBD1. J gave up 5 bases and V 2 bases, and 3 bases lay outside the gene matches. This CDR3 contains 14 residues. Germline V lookup: CDR1 GTSNPN, CDR2 SVGIG (reference sequence). CDR3 in DNA: TGTGCCTGGAGTTTGGGGACAGGGGATCAGCCCCAGCATTTT. Amino acids: CAWSLGTGDQPQHF.